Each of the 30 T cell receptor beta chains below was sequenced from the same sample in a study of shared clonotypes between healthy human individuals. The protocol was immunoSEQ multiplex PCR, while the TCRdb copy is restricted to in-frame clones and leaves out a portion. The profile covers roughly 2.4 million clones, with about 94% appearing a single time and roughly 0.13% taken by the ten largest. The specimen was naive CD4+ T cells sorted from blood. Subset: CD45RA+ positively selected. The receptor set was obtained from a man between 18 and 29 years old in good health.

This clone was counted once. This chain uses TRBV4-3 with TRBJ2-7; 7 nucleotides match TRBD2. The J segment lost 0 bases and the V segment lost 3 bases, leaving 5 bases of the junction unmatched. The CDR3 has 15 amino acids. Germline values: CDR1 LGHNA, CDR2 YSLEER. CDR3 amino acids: CASSQDRDYSYEQYF. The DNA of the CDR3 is TGCGCCAGCAGCCAGGACCGGGACTACTCCTACGAGCAGTACTTC.

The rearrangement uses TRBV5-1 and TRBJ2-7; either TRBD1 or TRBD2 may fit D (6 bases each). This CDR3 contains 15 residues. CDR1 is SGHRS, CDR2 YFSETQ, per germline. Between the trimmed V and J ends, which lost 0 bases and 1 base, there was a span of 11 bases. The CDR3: CASSLEGGFSYEQYF. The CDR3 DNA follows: TGCGCCAGCAGCTTGGAAGGGGGGTTTTCCTACGAGCAGTACTTC.

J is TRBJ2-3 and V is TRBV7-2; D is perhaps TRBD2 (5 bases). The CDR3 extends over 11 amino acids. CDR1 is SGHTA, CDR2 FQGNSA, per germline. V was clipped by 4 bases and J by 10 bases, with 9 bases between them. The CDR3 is CASSSDLAQYF. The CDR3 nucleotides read TGTGCCAGCAGCTCGGACTTGGCGCAGTATTTT.

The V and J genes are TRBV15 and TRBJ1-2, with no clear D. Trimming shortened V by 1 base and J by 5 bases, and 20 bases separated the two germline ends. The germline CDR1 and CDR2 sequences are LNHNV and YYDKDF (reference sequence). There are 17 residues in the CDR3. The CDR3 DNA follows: TGTGCCACCAGCAGAGGGGCGGATATTAAGTGGAGTTATGGCTACACCTTC. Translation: CATSRGADIKWSYGYTF. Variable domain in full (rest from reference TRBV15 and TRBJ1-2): DAMVIQNPRYQVTQFGKPVTLSCSQTLNHNVMYWYQQKSSQAPKLLFHYYDKDFNNEADTPDNFQSRRPNTSFCFLDIRSPGLGDTAMYLCATSRGADIKWSYGYTFGSGTRLTVV.

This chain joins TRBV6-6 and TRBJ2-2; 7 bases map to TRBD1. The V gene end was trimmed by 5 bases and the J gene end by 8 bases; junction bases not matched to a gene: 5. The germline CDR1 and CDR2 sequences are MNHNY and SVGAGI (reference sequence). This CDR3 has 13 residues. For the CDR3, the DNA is TGTGCCAGCAGTGGGACAGTCTCAGGGGAGCTGTTTTTT. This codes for CASSGTVSGELFF.

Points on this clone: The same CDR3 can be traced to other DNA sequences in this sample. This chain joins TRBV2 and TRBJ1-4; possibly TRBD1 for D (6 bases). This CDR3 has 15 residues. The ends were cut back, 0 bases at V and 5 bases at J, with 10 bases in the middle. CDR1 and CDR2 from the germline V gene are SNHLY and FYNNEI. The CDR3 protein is CASSEAGGTNEKLFF. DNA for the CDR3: TGTGCCAGCAGTGAAGCGGGGGGGACAAATGAAAAACTGTTTTTT.

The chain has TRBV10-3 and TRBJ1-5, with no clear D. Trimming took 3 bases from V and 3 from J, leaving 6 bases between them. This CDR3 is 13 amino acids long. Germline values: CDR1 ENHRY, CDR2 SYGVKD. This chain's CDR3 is CAISDSTNQPQHF. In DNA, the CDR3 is TGTGCCATCAGTGACAGTACCAATCAGCCCCAGCATTTT.

The CDR3: CASSGRVNTEAFF. The CDR3 DNA reads TGTGCCAGCAGCGGCAGGGTGAACACTGAAGCTTTCTTT. This chain links TRBV7-6 with TRBJ1-1, with D perhaps TRBD1 (5 bases). This CDR3 comprises 13 residues. Trimming cost V 5 bases and J 0 bases, with 7 bases left between them. Germline CDR1 reads SGHVS; CDR2 reads FNYEAQ.

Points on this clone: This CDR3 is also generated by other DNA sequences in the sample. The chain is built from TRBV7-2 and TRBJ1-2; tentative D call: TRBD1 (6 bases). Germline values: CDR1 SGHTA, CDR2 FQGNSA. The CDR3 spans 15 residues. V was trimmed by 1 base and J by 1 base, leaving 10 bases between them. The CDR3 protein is CASSLGQGLNYGYTF. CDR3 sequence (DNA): TGTGCCAGCAGCTTAGGGCAGGGGCTTAACTATGGCTACACCTTC.

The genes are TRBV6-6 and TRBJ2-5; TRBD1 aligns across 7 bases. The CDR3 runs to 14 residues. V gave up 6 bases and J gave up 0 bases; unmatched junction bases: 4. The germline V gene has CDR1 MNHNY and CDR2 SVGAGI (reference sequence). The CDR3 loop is CASRYGTDQETQYF. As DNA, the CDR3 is TGTGCCAGCAGATACGGGACAGACCAAGAGACCCAGTACTTC.

The CDR3 protein is CASSSNTGTSGTVPDTQYF. The CDR3 DNA reads as TGTGCCAGCAGCTCCAACACCGGGACTAGCGGGACGGTGCCAGATACGCAGTATTTT. The rearrangement joins TRBV5-4 to TRBJ2-3; TRBD2 matches 13 bases. The CDR3 totals 19 residues. Germline V gene data show CDR1 as SGHNT and CDR2 as YYREEE (reference sequence). V gave up 3 bases and J gave up 4 bases; unmatched junction bases: 14.

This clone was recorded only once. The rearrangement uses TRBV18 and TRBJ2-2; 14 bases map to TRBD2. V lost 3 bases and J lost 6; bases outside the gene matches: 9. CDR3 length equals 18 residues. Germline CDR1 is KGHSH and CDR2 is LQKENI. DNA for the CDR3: TGTGCCAGCTCACCTTCATCCGGGACTAGCGGGAGCCCCGGGGAGCTGTTTTTT. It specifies CASSPSSGTSGSPGELFF.

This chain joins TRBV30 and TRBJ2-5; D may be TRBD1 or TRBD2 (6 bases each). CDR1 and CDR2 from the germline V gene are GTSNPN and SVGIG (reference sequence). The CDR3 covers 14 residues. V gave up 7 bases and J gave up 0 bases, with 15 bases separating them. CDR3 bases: TGTGCCTCGGCCCGGGGGCCGAACCAAGAGACCCAGTACTTC. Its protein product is CASARGPNQETQYF.

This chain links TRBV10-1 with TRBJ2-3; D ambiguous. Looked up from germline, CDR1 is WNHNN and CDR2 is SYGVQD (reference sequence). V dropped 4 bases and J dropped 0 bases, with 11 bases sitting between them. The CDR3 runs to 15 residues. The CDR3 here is CASSGRSPSTDTQYF. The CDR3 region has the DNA TGCGCCAGCAGTGGACGGAGCCCGAGCACAGATACGCAGTATTTT.

Here the CDR3 DNA reads TGTGCCAGCAGCTTAGTATCGTCGCTGACTTACGAGCAGTACTTC. Its protein is CASSLVSSLTYEQYF. This chain uses TRBV11-2 with TRBJ2-7; D not certain. CDR1 SGHAT and CDR2 FQNNGV come from the germline V gene. The length of the CDR3 is 15 residues. V lost 1 base and J 4 bases, leaving 14 bases between the germline ends.

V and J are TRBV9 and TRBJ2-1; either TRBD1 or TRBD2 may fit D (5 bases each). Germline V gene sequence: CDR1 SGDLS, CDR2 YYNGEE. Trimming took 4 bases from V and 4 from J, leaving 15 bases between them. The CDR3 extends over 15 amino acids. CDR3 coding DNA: TGTGCCAGCAGCCCTCAGTCGGGGCTATACAATGAGCAGTTCTTC. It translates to CASSPQSGLYNEQFF.

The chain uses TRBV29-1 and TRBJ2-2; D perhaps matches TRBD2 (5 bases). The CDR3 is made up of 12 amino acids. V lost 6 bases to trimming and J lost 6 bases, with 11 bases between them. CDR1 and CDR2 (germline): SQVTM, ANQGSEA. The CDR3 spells CSVGRGPGELFF. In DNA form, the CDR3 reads TGCAGCGTGGGCCGGGGTCCCGGGGAGCTGTTTTTT.

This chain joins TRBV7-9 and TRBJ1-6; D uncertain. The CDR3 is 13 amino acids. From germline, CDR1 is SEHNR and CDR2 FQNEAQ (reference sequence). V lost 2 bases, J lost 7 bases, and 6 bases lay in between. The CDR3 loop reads CASSLLQNSPLHF. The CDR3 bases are TGTGCCAGCAGCTTACTACAGAATTCACCCCTCCACTTT.

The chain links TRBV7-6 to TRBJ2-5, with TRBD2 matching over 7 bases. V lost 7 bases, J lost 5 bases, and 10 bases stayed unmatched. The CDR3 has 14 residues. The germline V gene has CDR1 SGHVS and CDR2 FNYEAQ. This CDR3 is CASIPSGRGETQYF. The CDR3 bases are TGTGCCAGCATCCCCAGCGGGCGGGGGGAGACCCAGTACTTC. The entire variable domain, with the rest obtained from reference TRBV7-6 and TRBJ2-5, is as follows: GAGVSQSPRYKVTKRGQDVALRCDPISGHVSLYWYRQALGQGPEFLTYFNYEAQQDKSGLPNDRFSAERPEGSISTLTIQRTEQRDSAMYRCASIPSGRGETQYFGPGTRLLVL.

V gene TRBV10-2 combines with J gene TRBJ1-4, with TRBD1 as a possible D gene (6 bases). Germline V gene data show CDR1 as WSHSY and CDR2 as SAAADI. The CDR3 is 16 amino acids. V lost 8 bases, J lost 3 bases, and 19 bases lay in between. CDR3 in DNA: TGCGCCAGCGGTCAACTAGAGACAGGTCCTAATGAAAAACTGTTTTTT. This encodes CASGQLETGPNEKLFF.

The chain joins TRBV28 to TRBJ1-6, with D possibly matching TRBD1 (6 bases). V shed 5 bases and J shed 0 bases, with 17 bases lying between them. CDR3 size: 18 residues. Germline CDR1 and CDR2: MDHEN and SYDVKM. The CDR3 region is CASSTWRQAGSYNSPLHF. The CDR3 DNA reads TGTGCCAGCAGTACCTGGAGACAGGCTGGCTCCTATAATTCACCCCTCCACTTT. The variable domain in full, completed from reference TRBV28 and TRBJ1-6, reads DVKVTQSSRYLVKRTGEKVFLECVQDMDHENMFWYRQDPGLGLRLIYFSYDVKMKEKGDIPEGYSVSREKKERFSLILESASTNQTSMYLCASSTWRQAGSYNSPLHFGNGTRLTVT.

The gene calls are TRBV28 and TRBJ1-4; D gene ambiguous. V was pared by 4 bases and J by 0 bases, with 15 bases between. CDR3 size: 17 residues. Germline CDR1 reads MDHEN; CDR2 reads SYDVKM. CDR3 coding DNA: TGTGCCAGCAGTTCGAATAGCCTCGGAGCAACTAATGAAAAACTGTTTTTT. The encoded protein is CASSSNSLGATNEKLFF.

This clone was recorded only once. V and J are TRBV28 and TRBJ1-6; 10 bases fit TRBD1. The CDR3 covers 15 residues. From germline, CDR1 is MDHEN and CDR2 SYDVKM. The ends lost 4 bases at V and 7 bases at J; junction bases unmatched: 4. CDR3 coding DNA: TGTGCCAGCAGTTCCGGACAGGGGGGCAATTCACCCCTCCACTTT. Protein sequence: CASSSGQGGNSPLHF.

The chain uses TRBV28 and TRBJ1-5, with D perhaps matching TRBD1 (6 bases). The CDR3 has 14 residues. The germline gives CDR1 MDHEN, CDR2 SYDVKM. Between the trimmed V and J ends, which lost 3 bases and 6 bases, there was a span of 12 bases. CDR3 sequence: CASSFRRGAQPQHF. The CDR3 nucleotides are TGTGCCAGCAGTTTCCGAAGGGGGGCTCAGCCCCAGCATTTT.

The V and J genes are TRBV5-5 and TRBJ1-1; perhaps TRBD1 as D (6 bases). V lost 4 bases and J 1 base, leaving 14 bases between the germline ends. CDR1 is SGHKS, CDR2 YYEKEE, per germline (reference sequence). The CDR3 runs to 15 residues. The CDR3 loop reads CASSPRMGANTEAFF. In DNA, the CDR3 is TGTGCCAGCAGCCCCAGGATGGGGGCGAACACTGAAGCTTTCTTT.

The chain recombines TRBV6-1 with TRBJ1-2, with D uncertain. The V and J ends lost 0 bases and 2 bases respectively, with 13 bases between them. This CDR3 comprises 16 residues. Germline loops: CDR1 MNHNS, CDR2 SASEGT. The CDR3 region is CASSEAVGTLNYGYTF. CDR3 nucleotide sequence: TGTGCCAGCAGTGAAGCGGTTGGTACGTTAAACTATGGCTACACCTTC.

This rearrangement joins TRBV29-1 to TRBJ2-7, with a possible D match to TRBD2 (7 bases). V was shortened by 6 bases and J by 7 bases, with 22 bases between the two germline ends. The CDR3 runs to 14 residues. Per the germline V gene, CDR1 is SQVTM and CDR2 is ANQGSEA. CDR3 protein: CSVGPGGGAKEQYF. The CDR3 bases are TGCAGCGTGGGACCCGGAGGGGGGGCGAAGGAGCAGTACTTC.

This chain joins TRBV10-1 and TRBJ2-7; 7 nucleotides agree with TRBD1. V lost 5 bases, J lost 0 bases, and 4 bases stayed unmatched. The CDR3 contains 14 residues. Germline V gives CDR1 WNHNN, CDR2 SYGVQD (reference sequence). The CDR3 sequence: CASSPRQGSYEQYF. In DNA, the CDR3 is TGCGCCAGCAGTCCCCGACAGGGCTCCTACGAGCAGTACTTC.

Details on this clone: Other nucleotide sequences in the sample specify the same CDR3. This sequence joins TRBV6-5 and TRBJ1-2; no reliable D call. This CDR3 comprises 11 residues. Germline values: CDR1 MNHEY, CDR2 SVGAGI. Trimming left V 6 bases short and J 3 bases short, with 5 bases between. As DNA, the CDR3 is TGTGCCAGCAGACGAGACTATGGCTACACCTTC. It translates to CASRRDYGYTF.

The CDR3: CASSPRTGGVNTEAFF. CDR3 DNA sequence: TGTGCCAGTAGTCCCCGGACAGGGGGGGTGAACACTGAAGCTTTCTTT. The chain carries TRBV19 and TRBJ1-1; 10 bases are shared with TRBD1. V shed 5 bases and J 0 bases; nucleotides not matched to a gene: 6. This CDR3 spans 16 amino acids. Germline lookup yields CDR1 LNHDA and CDR2 SQIVND (reference sequence).